This T cell receptor (beta chain) was sequenced in a study of siplizumab effects on memory and regulatory T cells. General study points: Under siplizumab, alloreactive sequences traced to unstimulated CD4+ memory cells were significantly reduced. Where siplizumab was present, mappable alloreactive CD4+ clones averaged 68.8% Treg-derived, compared with 25% to 30% in controls. Memory cells seemed less diverse than naive T cells, which seemed major alloresponse contributors.

As regards this clone: Its antigen is unknown.

CDR1 MNHEY and CDR2 SVGAGI come from the germline V gene. There are 12 residues in the CDR3. Trimming shortened V by 6 bases and J by 6 bases, and 12 bases separated the two germline ends. The table came from immunoSEQ multiplex PCR; TCRdb's copy has only in-frame clones and leaves some out. The sample consists of about 85,000 clones, roughly 94% of them appearing once. Sequenced sample: CD8+ T cells sorted from blood. This clonotype was obtained from a human donor in good health. This sequence joins TRBV6-5 and TRBJ2-7; D unresolved. The CDR3 DNA sequence: TGTGCCAGCAGCCTTATGGCCCCCGAGCAGTACTTC. Its protein product is CASSLMAPEQYF.